These 23 T cell receptor beta chains came from one sample sequenced in a study of cytomegalovirus exposure and HLA in healthy donors (TCRdb year 2017). Library preparation was by the immunoSEQ multiplex PCR assay. For the multiplex PCR, a mixture combining 60 forward primers for TCR Vbeta segments and 13 reverse primers for TCR Jbeta segments was used. TCRdb holds this immuneACCESS table with in-frame rearrangements only. Some clones are missing; in checked studies, unresolved V genes explain under half, and the rest has no known cause. Present in this sample are some 100,000 clones, roughly 84% of which were seen just once. 0.9% to 1.5% of the sample is in the top ten clones. Sequenced input: PBMCs. The receptor source for this set is a woman aged 18-29 years in good health and CMV-seronegative.

V and J are TRBV30 and TRBJ2-2, with 9 bases fitting TRBD2. The CDR3 sequence is 16 residues long. Losses at the gene ends were 7 bases for V and 1 base for J; bases not matched to a gene: 10. Germline-derived CDR1 and CDR2 are GTSNPN and SVGIG (reference sequence). CDR3 nucleotides: TGTGCCTCGGCCTCGACTAGCGGAAAGAACACCGGGGAGCTGTTTTTT. As protein: CASASTSGKNTGELFF.

This chain joins TRBV29-1 and TRBJ2-4; maybe TRBD1 (5 bases). The CDR3 is made up of 14 amino acids. CDR1 is SQVTM, CDR2 ANQGSEA, per germline. V was pared by 1 base and J by 6 bases, with 13 bases between. DNA of the CDR3: TGCAGCGTTGAAGTAGTGGGCAGGGCAAACATTCAGTACTTC. It specifies CSVEVVGRANIQYF.

The J gene is TRBJ1-5, the V gene TRBV5-6, with D hard to call. V was trimmed by 5 bases and J by 0 bases, leaving 6 bases between them. The V gene's germline CDR1 is SGHDT and CDR2 YYEEEE. This CDR3 is built from 13 residues. The CDR3 DNA reads as TGTGCCAGCAGTCGGAGTAGCAATCAGCCCCAGCATTTT. It translates to CASSRSSNQPQHF. Looking up the rest from reference TRBV5-6 and TRBJ1-5 gives the full variable domain: DAGVTQSPTHLIKTRGQQVTLRCSPKSGHDTVSWYQQALGQGPQFIFQYYEEEERQRGNFPDRFSGHQFPNYSSELNVNALLLGDSALYLCASSRSSNQPQHFGDGTRLSIL.

This chain joins TRBV18 and TRBJ2-1; D is perhaps TRBD2 (6 bases). The CDR3 sequence is 16 residues long. Trimming removed 0 bases from V and 2 bases from J, with 11 bases in between. CDR1 is KGHSH, CDR2 LQKENI, per germline. Here the CDR3 DNA reads TGTGCCAGCTCACCACCGTCGCGGGGCCCCTACAATGAGCAGTTCTTC. It encodes CASSPPSRGPYNEQFF. Combining the CDR3 with reference TRBV18 and TRBJ2-1 gives the whole variable domain NAGVMQNPRHLVRRRGQEARLRCSPMKGHSHVYWYRQLPEEGLKFMVYLQKENIIDESGMPKERFSAEFPKEGPSILRIQQVVRGDSAAYFCASSPPSRGPYNEQFFGPGTRLTVL.

The rearrangement links TRBV6-6 to TRBJ2-7; no clear D. From germline, CDR1 is MNHNY and CDR2 SVGAGI (reference sequence). V lost 2 bases and J lost 0, with 11 bases in between. CDR3 size: 15 residues. CDR3 sequence reads: CASSYRSRRSYEQYF. CDR3 nucleotide sequence: TGTGCCAGCAGTTACCGTTCGAGGCGCTCCTACGAGCAGTACTTC.

The V call is TRBV6-6, the J call TRBJ1-6; D is uncertain. This CDR3 contains 13 residues. Trimming shortened V by 6 bases and J by 7 bases, and 10 bases separated the two germline ends. CDR1 MNHNY and CDR2 SVGAGI come from the germline V gene (reference sequence). CDR3 amino acids: CASRTTENSPLHF. The CDR3 region has the DNA TGTGCCAGCAGAACGACGGAGAATTCACCCCTCCACTTT.

The chain joins TRBV5-1 to TRBJ1-1; TRBD1 agrees at 7 bases. The germline gives CDR1 SGHRS, CDR2 YFSETQ. There are 16 residues in the CDR3. J lost 0 bases, V lost 4 bases, and 9 bases had no gene match. CDR3 in amino acids: CASSGRDSTMNTEAFF. CDR3 DNA sequence: TGCGCCAGCAGCGGCCGGGACAGTACTATGAACACTGAAGCTTTCTTT.

The sample holds a few counts of this clone. The DNA for the CDR3 is TGTGCCAGCAGCCAAGAGCGAGGGGGGGCTAATGAAAAACTGTTTTTT. Its protein is CASSQERGGANEKLFF. J is TRBJ1-4 and V is TRBV11-2, with a tentative D call TRBD1 (6 bases). V lost 5 bases to trimming and J lost 3 bases, with 16 bases between them. Germline CDR1 and CDR2: SGHAT and FQNNGV. CDR3 size: 16 residues.

The chain couples TRBV28 to TRBJ2-3; 8 positions agree with TRBD1. Trimming removed 5 bases from V and 2 bases from J; junction bases left unmatched: 12. Germline V gives CDR1 MDHEN, CDR2 SYDVKM. The CDR3 contains 17 residues. The CDR3 sequence is CASSPFDRGLSTDTQYF. The CDR3 DNA is TGTGCCAGCAGTCCTTTCGACAGGGGTCTCTCCACAGATACGCAGTATTTT.

To note about this clone: This sample includes further DNA sequences coding for the same CDR3. J is TRBJ2-1 and V is TRBV6-4; 7 nucleotides match TRBD2. CDR1 and CDR2 (germline): MRHNA, SNTAGT. V shed 3 bases and J 7 bases; nucleotides not matched to a gene: 6. This CDR3 comprises 14 residues. The CDR3 loop is CASSEGGGGNEQFF. The CDR3 DNA reads TGTGCCAGCAGTGAAGGTGGGGGGGGGAATGAGCAGTTCTTC.

The V call is TRBV28, the J call TRBJ2-7; 14 nucleotides agree with TRBD2. The germline V gene has CDR1 MDHEN and CDR2 SYDVKM. This CDR3 is built from 16 residues. With V trimmed by 4 bases and J by 6 bases, 8 bases remained unmatched. The CDR3 DNA sequence: TGTGCCAGCAGTTCCCCCGGGACTAGCGGGAGTGGCGAGCAGTACTTC. Amino acid sequence: CASSSPGTSGSGEQYF.

This rearrangement joins TRBV6-1 to TRBJ2-3; 11 bases are a match to TRBD2. CDR1 and CDR2 from the germline V gene are MNHNS and SASEGT. There are 15 residues in the CDR3. Trimming took 1 base from V and 4 from J; bases not matched to a gene: 1. CDR3 nucleotide sequence: TGTGCCAGCAGTGAAGTTAGCGGGGGGGCAGATACGCAGTATTTT. It translates to CASSEVSGGADTQYF.

This chain links TRBV7-2 with TRBJ2-7; a weak D match, TRBD2 (5 bases). V lost 8 bases and J lost 4, with 15 bases in between. Germline V gene sequence: CDR1 SGHTA, CDR2 FQGNSA. The CDR3 length is 13 residues. The CDR3 coding sequence is TGTGCCAGCGAAAGGACCGGGGTTTACGAGCAGTACTTC. This encodes CASERTGVYEQYF.

V gene TRBV4-1 combines with J gene TRBJ2-1, with TRBD2 matching over 10 bases. The CDR3 has 17 amino acids. Germline values: CDR1 MGHRA, CDR2 YSYEKL. With V trimmed by 4 bases and J by 2 bases, 8 bases remained unmatched. The CDR3 DNA reads TGCGCCAGCAGCCCCGGGGGGCTAGCGGGAGCCTACAATGAGCAGTTCTTC. It specifies CASSPGGLAGAYNEQFF.

This clone appeared a few times. V and J are TRBV10-3 and TRBJ1-4; possible D gene TRBD1, 5 bases. Germline loops: CDR1 ENHRY, CDR2 SYGVKD. CDR3 size: 12 residues. V lost 2 bases to trimming and J lost 8 bases, with 6 bases between them. DNA of the CDR3: TGTGCCATCAGTGAGCGGGGGGAAAAACTGTTTTTT. It encodes CAISERGEKLFF.

The rearrangement uses TRBV7-3 and TRBJ2-3; tentative D call: TRBD2 (6 bases). Germline V CDR1 and CDR2: SGHTA, FQGTGA. The CDR3 is 15 amino acids. The ends were cut back, 0 bases at V and 5 bases at J, with 12 bases in the middle. CDR3 sequence: CASSLTWRAGDTQYF. Written as DNA, the CDR3 is TGTGCCAGCAGCTTAACATGGAGGGCGGGAGATACGCAGTATTTT.

This clone was seen just once. CDR3 loop: CASSYGGTGSYNEQFF. Written as DNA, the CDR3 is TGTGCCAGCAGTTACGGAGGGACAGGGTCATACAATGAGCAGTTCTTC. The chain combines TRBV6-6 with TRBJ2-1; TRBD1 matches 9 bases. Germline V gives CDR1 MNHNY, CDR2 SVGAGI (reference sequence). V gave up 2 bases and J gave up 4 bases; unmatched junction bases: 6. The CDR3 contains 16 residues.

This chain joins TRBV28 and TRBJ2-1; 7 bases are shared with TRBD2. V shed 7 bases and J 9 bases; nucleotides not matched to a gene: 15. This CDR3 has 15 residues. Germline V gives CDR1 MDHEN, CDR2 SYDVKM. The DNA of the CDR3 is TGTGCCAGCACCTTGGCCACGGGGGAGGGGAGTGAGCAGTTCTTC. Translated: CASTLATGEGSEQFF.

The chain uses TRBV28 and TRBJ1-5; TRBD1 aligns across 8 bases. J was trimmed by 6 bases and V by 4 bases; bases with no gene match: 8. The length of the CDR3 is 15 residues. Germline V lookup: CDR1 MDHEN, CDR2 SYDVKM. The CDR3 coding sequence is TGTGCCAGCAGTTCACCCGGGACAGGAGGTCAGCCCCAGCATTTT. This gives the protein CASSSPGTGGQPQHF. Full variable domain (outside the CDR3, taken from reference TRBV28 and TRBJ1-5): DVKVTQSSRYLVKRTGEKVFLECVQDMDHENMFWYRQDPGLGLRLIYFSYDVKMKEKGDIPEGYSVSREKKERFSLILESASTNQTSMYLCASSSPGTGGQPQHFGDGTRLSIL.

This chain links TRBV4-3 with TRBJ2-5; D not resolved. The germline V gene encodes CDR1 LGHNA and CDR2 YSLEER. V lost 3 bases and J 5 bases, leaving 7 bases between the germline ends. This CDR3 contains 12 residues. Written as DNA, the CDR3 is TGCGCCAGCAGCCACTTCGGGGAGACCCAGTACTTC. Translated: CASSHFGETQYF.

This clone was seen just once. The CDR3 sequence is CASSLYSSYNSPLHF. CDR3 DNA: TGTGCCAGCAGCTTGTACAGCTCCTATAATTCACCCCTCCACTTT. The chain employs TRBV5-6 and TRBJ1-6; D is unclear. The length of the CDR3 is 15 residues. Deletions cut 1 base from V and 0 bases from J, with 5 bases between. CDR1 SGHDT and CDR2 YYEEEE come from the germline V gene.

The V call is TRBV19, the J call TRBJ1-2; no firm D call. V dropped 3 bases and J dropped 3 bases, with 11 bases sitting between them. Germline assignment: CDR1 LNHDA and CDR2 SQIVND (reference sequence). The CDR3 has 14 amino acids. The CDR3 protein is CASSMRVSDYGYTF. The DNA of the CDR3 is TGTGCCAGTAGTATGCGGGTGTCGGACTATGGCTACACCTTC.

This clone has just a few counts. This rearrangement joins TRBV5-4 to TRBJ2-7; D is possibly TRBD1 (7 bases). Trimming stripped 5 bases from V and 7 bases from J, with 16 bases between. Germline lookup yields CDR1 SGHNT and CDR2 YYREEE (reference sequence). The CDR3 runs 13 residues. CDR3 amino acids: CASSNQGGEEQYF. CDR3 DNA: TGTGCCAGCAGTAACCAGGGGGGCGAGGAGCAGTACTTC.